The 21 T cell receptor beta chains listed next were all sequenced from one sample in a study of cytomegalovirus exposure and HLA in healthy donors. Researchers ran the PCR with 60 Vbeta and 13 Jbeta primers. Sequencing used immunoSEQ multiplex PCR; TCRdb keeps in-frame clones, though not all of them. The sample contains more than 150,000 clones, approximately 79% of which appear only once. The specimen sequenced was PBMCs. These receptors originate from a man over 45 in good health and CMV-seropositive.

The chain couples TRBV7-6 to TRBJ1-4; a possible D gene is TRBD1 (5 bases). Trimming cost V 5 bases and J 0 bases, with 10 bases left between them. The CDR3 runs 15 residues. CDR1 and CDR2 from the germline V gene are SGHVS and FNYEAQ. This CDR3 reads CASSRAGPTNEKLFF. The CDR3 region has the DNA TGTGCCAGCAGCCGCGCGGGACCAACTAATGAAAAACTGTTTTTT. Variable domain in full (rest from reference TRBV7-6 and TRBJ1-4): GAGVSQSPRYKVTKRGQDVALRCDPISGHVSLYWYRQALGQGPEFLTYFNYEAQQDKSGLPNDRFSAERPEGSISTLTIQRTEQRDSAMYRCASSRAGPTNEKLFFGSGTQLSVL.

This chain uses TRBV2 with TRBJ2-3, with 7 bases aligning to TRBD1. The V gene's germline CDR1 is SNHLY and CDR2 FYNNEI. J was trimmed by 6 bases and V by 4 bases; bases with no gene match: 10. This CDR3 comprises 15 residues. The CDR3 DNA sequence: TGTGCCAGCAGTGGACTACAGGGGCGCTTGGATACGCAGTATTTT. Amino acids: CASSGLQGRLDTQYF.

This clone was seen a handful of times. The chain couples TRBV10-1 to TRBJ1-1; D unresolved. This CDR3 contains 14 residues. Looked up from germline, CDR1 is WNHNN and CDR2 is SYGVQD (reference sequence). Trimming stripped 2 bases from V and 0 bases from J, with 7 bases between. CDR3 region: CASSEGLMNTEAFF. In nucleotides, the CDR3 is TGCGCCAGCAGTGAGGGCCTCATGAACACTGAAGCTTTCTTT.

This clone was detected a few times. This chain uses TRBV5-1 with TRBJ1-1; D perhaps matches TRBD1 (5 bases). There are 14 residues in the CDR3. CDR1 SGHRS and CDR2 YFSETQ come from the germline V gene. With 4 bases removed from V and 3 bases from J, the gap between germline ends came to 13 bases. CDR3 in DNA: TGCGCCAGCAGCCCGCAGGGAGGGTACACTGAAGCTTTCTTT. Amino acid sequence: CASSPQGGYTEAFF.

The gene calls are TRBV6-5 and TRBJ1-1, with D hard to call. The CDR3 sequence is 13 residues long. V lost 7 bases and J 0 bases, leaving 9 bases between the germline ends. Looked up from germline, CDR1 is MNHEY and CDR2 is SVGAGI. The CDR3 sequence is CASTDNLNTEAFF. In DNA, the CDR3 is TGTGCCAGCACCGACAATTTGAACACTGAAGCTTTCTTT.

The V call is TRBV2, the J call TRBJ2-1; 12 nucleotides line up with TRBD2. Germline lookup yields CDR1 SNHLY and CDR2 FYNNEI. This CDR3 has 13 residues. With 10 bases clipped from V and 6 bases from J, the junction kept 4 bases outside the gene matches. The chain's CDR3 is CATGLAGSNEQFF. CDR3 DNA sequence: TGTGCCACCGGACTAGCGGGGAGCAATGAGCAGTTCTTC.

The chain recombines TRBV7-9 with TRBJ2-1, with 8 bases aligning to TRBD1. The CDR3 runs to 16 residues. CDR1 SEHNR and CDR2 FQNEAQ come from the germline V gene (reference sequence). Trimming removed 1 base from V and 4 bases from J; junction bases left unmatched: 6. CDR3 nucleotide sequence: TGTGCCAGCAGCTTAGTTGGTGACAGGGGTTACAATGAGCAGTTCTTC. Its protein is CASSLVGDRGYNEQFF.

The chain is built from TRBV29-1 and TRBJ1-4; 8 nucleotides align to TRBD1. Germline CDR1 and CDR2: SQVTM and ANQGSEA. With V trimmed by 5 bases and J by 8 bases, 10 bases remained unmatched. The CDR3 covers 14 residues. The CDR3 loop reads CSVTYRGKGEKLFF. As DNA, the CDR3 is TGCAGCGTTACATACAGGGGGAAAGGGGAAAAACTGTTTTTT.

V is TRBV11-2 and J is TRBJ2-1, with D perhaps matching TRBD2 (6 bases). Germline CDR1 SGHAT, CDR2 FQNNGV. The CDR3 spans 16 residues. The V and J ends lost 1 base and 0 bases respectively, with 10 bases between them. CDR3: CASSLGRGSSYNEQFF. CDR3 sequence (DNA): TGTGCCAGCAGCTTAGGGAGGGGAAGCTCCTACAATGAGCAGTTCTTC. Combining the CDR3 with reference TRBV11-2 and TRBJ2-1 gives the whole variable domain EAGVAQSPRYKIIEKRQSVAFWCNPISGHATLYWYQQILGQGPKLLIQFQNNGVVDDSQLPKDRFSAERLKGVDSTLKIQPAKLEDSAVYLCASSLGRGSSYNEQFFGPGTRLTVL.

In nucleotides, the CDR3 is TGTGCCAGCAGCTTATATCAGGAAGCTTTCTTT. Amino acids: CASSLYQEAFF. The chain carries TRBV11-1 and TRBJ1-1; D gene ambiguous. There are 11 residues in the CDR3. Trimming left V 2 bases short and J 8 bases short, with 6 bases between. In germline, CDR1 is SGHAT, CDR2 FQDESV (reference sequence).

The chain is built from TRBV13 and TRBJ1-3, with unresolved D. The germline V gene encodes CDR1 PRHDT and CDR2 FYEKMQ (reference sequence). This CDR3 spans 15 amino acids. V was clipped by 4 bases and J by 4 bases, with 14 bases between them. CDR3 sequence (DNA): TGTGCCAGCAGCTCCTCGTCGGCGGGAGGAAACACCATATATTTT. Amino acids: CASSSSSAGGNTIYF.

The chain couples TRBV6-7 to TRBJ2-7, with 8 bases fitting TRBD2. TRBV6-7 is labeled an ORF, and its function is uncertain. Trimming cost V 2 bases and J 2 bases; bases outside gene matches: 11. The CDR3 has 17 residues. CDR3 loop: CASSYPTGAGGAYEQYV. CDR3 in DNA: TGTGCCAGCAGTTACCCGACGGGCGCGGGGGGAGCCTACGAGCAGTACGTC.

This chain joins TRBV2 and TRBJ2-2, with 10 bases identical to TRBD2. CDR3 length equals 16 residues. CDR1 is SNHLY, CDR2 FYNNEI, per germline. V lost 5 bases, J lost 5 bases, and 8 bases stayed unmatched. The CDR3 loop reads CASSILPGLATGELFF. The CDR3 DNA follows: TGTGCCAGCAGTATCCTGCCGGGACTAGCGACCGGGGAGCTGTTTTTT.

The chain combines TRBV5-1 with TRBJ2-5, with TRBD1 matching 8 bases. The junction had 5 bases not matched to a gene; V was cut back by 0 bases and J by 1 base. CDR1 and CDR2 from the germline V gene are SGHRS and YFSETQ. CDR3 size: 16 residues. CDR3: CASSLGPGGLQETQYF. The CDR3 DNA is TGCGCCAGCAGCTTGGGGCCAGGGGGCCTCCAAGAGACCCAGTACTTC.

V and J are TRBV5-5 and TRBJ1-1; D might be TRBD1 (5 bases). V lost 5 bases, J lost 3 bases, and 8 bases lay in between. Per germline, CDR1 SGHKS and CDR2 YYEKEE (reference sequence). CDR3 length: 12 amino acids. CDR3 loop: CASSLGDTEAFF. CDR3 DNA sequence: TGTGCCAGCAGTTTAGGGGACACTGAAGCTTTCTTT.

This clone was recorded once. The V call is TRBV4-3, the J call TRBJ2-5; 8 bases agree with TRBD2. CDR1 LGHNA and CDR2 YSLEER come from the germline V gene. J lost 4 bases, V lost 4 bases, and 8 bases had no gene match. This CDR3 has 15 residues. CDR3 residues: CASSRGLGTPETQYF. In nucleotides, the CDR3 is TGCGCCAGCAGCCGGGGACTAGGGACGCCAGAGACCCAGTACTTC.

The chain joins TRBV28 to TRBJ1-4, with D perhaps TRBD1 (6 bases). The CDR3 has 14 residues. Germline CDR1 is MDHEN and CDR2 is SYDVKM. Deletions cut 2 bases from V and 4 bases from J, with 8 bases between. For the CDR3, the DNA is TGTGCCAGCAGTTTAACAGGGTTTAATGAAAAACTGTTTTTT. It is translated as CASSLTGFNEKLFF.

The rearrangement uses TRBV7-2 and TRBJ2-2; D unclear. CDR3 length: 14 residues. Trimming pared 5 bases from V and 8 bases from J, leaving 15 bases between. Germline lookup yields CDR1 SGHTA and CDR2 FQGNSA. The CDR3 DNA follows: TGTGCCAGCAGCCCCCCGATAGCAAGGGGGGAGCTGTTTTTT. Translation gives CASSPPIARGELFF.

This chain connects TRBV4-1 to TRBJ1-1; a weak D match, TRBD1 (6 bases). Germline assignment: CDR1 MGHRA and CDR2 YSYEKL. The CDR3 length is 15 residues. With 2 bases removed from V and 4 bases from J, the gap between germline ends came to 14 bases. The CDR3 DNA reads as TGCGCCAGCAGCCAAATCGGCCTCAGGGGCACTGAAGCTTTCTTT. Translated, it gives CASSQIGLRGTEAFF.

This clone was seen only a few times. This sequence joins TRBV6-6 and TRBJ1-4, with D possibly TRBD1 on 6 matching bases. Germline V lookup: CDR1 MNHNY, CDR2 SVGAGI (reference sequence). CDR3 length: 14 residues. Trimming removed 5 bases from V and 6 bases from J, with 13 bases in between. CDR3 protein: CASSRGGRDEKLFF. As DNA, the CDR3 is TGTGCCAGCAGTCGCGGGGGGCGCGATGAAAAACTGTTTTTT.

This clone was recorded once. The CDR3 loop is CATIGMAGGPGELFF. In DNA, the CDR3 is TGTGCCACAATAGGGATGGCGGGGGGTCCCGGGGAGCTGTTTTTT. This chain uses TRBV19 with TRBJ2-2; 8 nucleotides align to TRBD2. The V gene's germline CDR1 is LNHDA and CDR2 SQIVND (reference sequence). The J segment lost 6 bases and the V segment lost 10 bases, leaving 13 bases of the junction unmatched. This CDR3 contains 15 residues.